Following are 31 T cell receptor beta chains from one sample sequenced in a study of shared clonotypes between healthy human individuals. The assay was immunoSEQ multiplex PCR, and TCRdb's table has in-frame clones only and misses some. The repertoire consists of roughly 2 million clones, with 85% to 95% occurring once and the leading ten covering 0.13%. The material sequenced was naive CD4+ T cells sorted from blood. As to subset: CD45RA+ positively selected. These receptors all stem from a man in his late teens or twenties in good health.

The CDR3 DNA reads as TGTGCCAGCAGCTTAGAAGGGGGGGACCGTGAATATTTT. Translating it yields CASSLEGGDREYF. The V and J genes are TRBV7-9 and TRBJ1-3; possibly TRBD1 for D (6 bases). Germline loops: CDR1 SEHNR, CDR2 FQNEAQ (reference sequence). Trimming removed 1 base at V and 15 bases at J, with 16 bases between. This CDR3 contains 13 residues.

As for this clone: Other DNA sequences in the same sample also yield this CDR3. V gene TRBV28 combines with J gene TRBJ1-5; a weak D match, TRBD1 (5 bases). The CDR3 covers 14 residues. CDR1 is MDHEN, CDR2 SYDVKM, per germline. Trimming cost V 3 bases and J 3 bases, with 9 bases left between them. This CDR3 is CASSFSGNNQPQHF. In DNA, the CDR3 is TGTGCCAGCAGTTTCTCAGGGAACAATCAGCCCCAGCATTTT.

The CDR3 here is CASSVDLGAVYEQYF. CDR3 DNA: TGTGCCAGCAGCGTTGATCTGGGGGCAGTTTACGAGCAGTACTTC. The V call is TRBV9, the J call TRBJ2-7; D is perhaps TRBD1 (6 bases). The V gene lost 2 bases and the J gene lost 4 bases, with 16 bases spanning the gap. The CDR3 spans 15 residues. Germline V gene lookup returns CDR1 SGDLS and CDR2 YYNGEE.

The V gene is TRBV27, the J gene TRBJ1-6; 9 bases agree with TRBD1. The CDR3 is 16 amino acids. The trim removed 2 bases at V and 9 bases at J, leaving 8 bases unmatched. Germline values: CDR1 MNHEY, CDR2 SMNVEV (reference sequence). CDR3 sequence: CASSLGTGPFRSPLHF. CDR3 sequence (DNA): TGTGCCAGCAGTTTAGGGACAGGGCCCTTTCGTTCACCCCTCCACTTT.

This clone appeared a few times. The V gene is TRBV10-3, the J gene TRBJ1-2; D is possibly TRBD1 (5 bases). Germline CDR1 is ENHRY and CDR2 is SYGVKD. The CDR3 contains 14 residues. Trimming removed 4 bases from V and 1 base from J, with 10 bases in between. CDR3 DNA sequence: TGTGCCATCAGTGGGGCAGGGATTAACTATGGCTACACCTTC. Translated, it gives CAISGAGINYGYTF.

A word on this clone: A much more abundant neighbour one base away suggests this may be a read error. The V call is TRBV30, the J call TRBJ1-3; D uncertain. The V gene's germline CDR1 is GTSNPN and CDR2 SVGIG (reference sequence). The CDR3 length is 13 residues. DNA for the CDR3: TGTGCCTGGAGACACTTCTCTGGAAACACCATATGTTTT. Translation gives CAWRHFSGNTICF.

As to this clone: A junction end diverges from the germline sequence, so it may reflect a read error. The V and J genes are TRBV11-2 and TRBJ2-7, with TRBD2 matching 11 bases. CDR1 is SGHAT, CDR2 FQNNGV, per germline. The CDR3 extends over 15 amino acids. The CDR3 spells CASTHFTSGSYEQHF. DNA for the CDR3: TGTGCCAGCACCCACTTCACTAGCGGGAGCTACGAGCAGCACTTC.

A note on this clone: A much larger clone lies one base from this, so it may be a read error. This chain uses TRBV2 with TRBJ1-1; tentatively, D is TRBD1 (5 bases). The CDR3 sequence is 13 residues long. Trimming took off 6 bases at V and 1 base at J, with 9 bases between the two ends. The germline gives CDR1 SNHLY, CDR2 FYNNEI. CDR3 coding DNA: TGTGCCAGCAGCCCCAGGGAGAACACTGAAGCTTTCTTT. This encodes CASSPRENTEAFF.

The chain joins TRBV9 to TRBJ2-3; D may be TRBD2 (6 bases). This CDR3 is 16 amino acids long. Germline CDR1 SGDLS, CDR2 YYNGEE. V was cut by 0 bases and J by 0 bases, with 11 bases left in between. Here the CDR3 reads CASSVGVADSTDTQYF. CDR3 sequence (DNA): TGTGCCAGCAGCGTAGGGGTAGCGGATAGCACAGATACGCAGTATTTT.

This sequence joins TRBV18 and TRBJ2-3; D is perhaps TRBD1 (6 bases). With 3 bases removed from V and 2 bases from J, the gap between germline ends came to 12 bases. Germline values: CDR1 KGHSH, CDR2 LQKENI. The CDR3 has 15 residues. CDR3 sequence: CASSPSGGPTDTQYF. The CDR3 coding sequence is TGTGCCAGCTCACCTTCTGGGGGCCCCACAGATACGCAGTATTTT.

The rearrangement joins TRBV9 to TRBJ2-5; TRBD1 agrees at 10 bases. The CDR3 contains 15 residues. Losses at the gene ends were 3 bases for V and 5 bases for J; bases not matched to a gene: 7. Germline loops: CDR1 SGDLS, CDR2 YYNGEE. The DNA of the CDR3 is TGTGCCAGCAGCGCCACGGGACAGGGGTTCGAGACCCAGTACTTC. It is translated as CASSATGQGFETQYF.

With respect to this clone: Other DNA sequences in the same sample also yield this CDR3. CDR3 residues: CASSFTGAQETQYF. The CDR3 DNA sequence: TGTGCCAGCAGCTTTACAGGGGCCCAAGAGACCCAGTACTTC. The rearrangement links TRBV5-4 to TRBJ2-5, with 7 nucleotides matching TRBD1. The CDR3 has 14 residues. Germline V gives CDR1 SGHNT, CDR2 YYREEE (reference sequence). The V segment lost 2 bases and the J segment 1 base; nucleotides outside the gene matches: 2.

The chain employs TRBV7-2 and TRBJ1-6, with 7 bases fitting TRBD1. The germline V gene encodes CDR1 SGHTA and CDR2 FQGNSA. V dropped 5 bases and J dropped 8; count of bases not matched to a gene: 9. The length of the CDR3 is 15 residues. The CDR3 nucleotides read TGTGCCAGCAGCCCTACAGGGGAGGGTTATTCACCCCTCCACTTT. This sequence encodes CASSPTGEGYSPLHF.

This sequence joins TRBV15 and TRBJ2-7, with D unresolved. This CDR3 is built from 13 residues. Germline V lookup: CDR1 LNHNV, CDR2 YYDKDF (reference sequence). Trimming pared 3 bases from V and 5 bases from J, leaving 11 bases between. The CDR3 sequence: CATSSDVSNEQYF. The CDR3 nucleotides are TGTGCCACCAGCAGCGACGTCTCAAACGAGCAGTACTTC.

The chain employs TRBV9 and TRBJ2-7; D possibly matches TRBD1 or TRBD2 (5 bases each). This CDR3 region has 15 residues. The V end was cut by 2 bases, the J end by 0 bases, with 12 bases between. Germline V gives CDR1 SGDLS, CDR2 YYNGEE. CDR3 DNA sequence: TGTGCCAGCAGCGTCCGGGACGGTAGCTCCTACGAGCAGTACTTC. Translation gives CASSVRDGSSYEQYF. The full variable domain, rest sourced from reference TRBV9 and TRBJ2-7, is DSGVTQTPKHLITATGQRVTLRCSPRSGDLSVYWYQQSLDQGLQFLIQYYNGEERAKGNILERFSAQQFPDLHSELNLSSLELGDSALYFCASSVRDGSSYEQYFGPGTRLTVT.

The chain is built from TRBV7-2 and TRBJ2-1; D may be TRBD1 (5 bases). The germline V gene encodes CDR1 SGHTA and CDR2 FQGNSA. Trimming removed 2 bases from V and 9 bases from J, with 20 bases in between. CDR3 length equals 16 residues. CDR3 DNA: TGTGCCAGCAGCTTAACCTACGGCGTCTTAGGGGCTGAGCAGTTCTTC. The encoded protein is CASSLTYGVLGAEQFF. The full variable domain, with the rest looked up from reference TRBV7-2 and TRBJ2-1, is GAGVSQSPSNKVTEKGKDVELRCDPISGHTALYWYRQSLGQGLEFLIYFQGNSAPDKSGLPSDRFSAERTGGSVSTLTIQRTQQEDSAVYLCASSLTYGVLGAEQFFGPGTRLTVL.

V and J are TRBV10-3 and TRBJ2-5; the D gene could be TRBD1 or TRBD2 (5 bases each). CDR3 length: 14 residues. V lost 4 bases to trimming and J lost 4 bases, with 13 bases between them. CDR1 and CDR2 from the germline V gene are ENHRY and SYGVKD. CDR3 sequence: CAISGEGLGETQYF. DNA for the CDR3: TGTGCCATCAGTGGCGAGGGGCTCGGAGAGACCCAGTACTTC.

Concerning this clone: Other DNA sequences in the same sample also yield this CDR3. The J gene is TRBJ1-1, the V gene TRBV27, with D tentatively TRBD1 (5 bases). This CDR3 is built from 14 residues. V was clipped by 3 bases and J by 1 base, with 9 bases between them. Germline CDR1 is MNHEY and CDR2 is SMNVEV (reference sequence). The CDR3 DNA reads as TGTGCCAGCAGTTTGGGACGGCAGAACACTGAAGCTTTCTTT. It specifies CASSLGRQNTEAFF.

This rearrangement joins TRBV14 to TRBJ1-1; no firm D call. The CDR3 covers 15 residues. From germline, CDR1 is SGHDN and CDR2 FVKESK. V was trimmed by 1 base and J by 7 bases, leaving 16 bases between them. The DNA of the CDR3 is TGTGCCAGCAGCCAAGGGGAAGGCAGGCTAAGTGAAGCTTTCTTT. Translated, it gives CASSQGEGRLSEAFF.

V usage is TRBV7-9 and J usage is TRBJ2-2; TRBD1 aligns across 8 bases. This CDR3 region has 15 residues. The V gene end was trimmed by 4 bases and the J gene end by 1 base; junction bases not matched to a gene: 2. Germline V CDR1 and CDR2: SEHNR, FQNEAQ (reference sequence). The CDR3 here is CASSYGQGNTGELFF. CDR3 DNA sequence: TGTGCCAGCAGCTACGGACAGGGGAACACCGGGGAGCTGTTTTTT.

This chain links TRBV15 with TRBJ2-4; D unresolved. The ends were cut back, 1 base at V and 0 bases at J, with 19 bases in the middle. The CDR3 has 19 residues. Germline CDR1 is LNHNV and CDR2 is YYDKDF (reference sequence). CDR3 region: CATSRGSWGSRLAKNIQYF. The CDR3 bases are TGTGCCACCAGCAGAGGGTCCTGGGGTTCCAGGCTAGCCAAAAACATTCAGTACTTC.

The chain is built from TRBV19 and TRBJ2-7, with 8 bases lining up with TRBD1. The CDR3 has 14 amino acids. V was clipped by 6 bases and J by 6 bases; unmatched bases: 10. The germline V gene encodes CDR1 LNHDA and CDR2 SQIVND (reference sequence). Written as DNA, the CDR3 is TGTGCCAGTAGCTCCCATTCAGGGGGCACCGAGCAGTACTTC. Translating gives CASSSHSGGTEQYF.

The gene calls are TRBV12-5 and TRBJ1-2; D is unresolved. This CDR3 region has 12 residues. Trimming took 7 bases from V and 8 from J, leaving 14 bases between them. Germline V CDR1 and CDR2: LGHNT, FRNRAP. The CDR3 loop is CASAPDIGGYTF. In nucleotides, the CDR3 is TGTGCTAGTGCCCCAGATATAGGAGGCTACACCTTC.

This chain links TRBV5-1 with TRBJ2-5, with a tentative D call TRBD1 (5 bases). The CDR3 is 14 residues long. Trimming removed 7 bases from V and 4 bases from J, with 17 bases in between. The germline V gene encodes CDR1 SGHRS and CDR2 YFSETQ. The CDR3 reads CASGTPDSLETQYF. Here the CDR3 DNA reads TGCGCCAGCGGTACGCCCGACAGTCTAGAGACCCAGTACTTC.

The V gene is TRBV5-4, the J gene TRBJ2-3; D is unresolved. The CDR3 has 13 amino acids. The germline V gene has CDR1 SGHNT and CDR2 YYREEE (reference sequence). With 1 base removed from V and 5 bases from J, the gap between germline ends came to 8 bases. CDR3 sequence reads: CASSLKDVDTQYF. The CDR3 nucleotides read TGTGCCAGCAGCTTGAAAGACGTAGATACGCAGTATTTT.

As concerns this clone: Different DNA sequences within this sample yield the same CDR3. This rearrangement joins TRBV5-1 to TRBJ1-1; D ambiguous. The germline CDR1 and CDR2 sequences are SGHRS and YFSETQ. The CDR3 has 14 amino acids. V lost 0 bases and J lost 1, with 7 bases in between. The CDR3 bases are TGCGCCAGCAGCTTGGGACAAGCGAACACTGAAGCTTTCTTT. Its translation is CASSLGQANTEAFF.

This chain joins TRBV6-5 and TRBJ2-1; a weak D match, TRBD2 (7 bases). V was clipped by 6 bases and J by 5 bases, with 11 bases between them. The CDR3 spans 13 residues. In germline, CDR1 is MNHEY, CDR2 SVGAGI. The CDR3 coding sequence is TGTGCCAGCAGAAAAGGGGGGGACAATGAGCAGTTCTTC. Encoded protein: CASRKGGDNEQFF.

This clone was seen a single time. The chain has TRBV6-5 and TRBJ2-3, with TRBD1 identical over 8 bases. V trimming: 6 bases; J trimming: 4 bases; junction bases outside the gene matches: 3. The CDR3 contains 13 residues. Germline assignment: CDR1 MNHEY and CDR2 SVGAGI. The CDR3, as DNA: TGTGCCAGCAGAGTACAGGGGGCAGATACGCAGTATTTT. It encodes CASRVQGADTQYF.

V usage is TRBV7-2 and J usage is TRBJ2-7; 9 bases are a match to TRBD2. CDR3 length equals 14 residues. The J segment lost 1 base and the V segment lost 8 bases, leaving 6 bases of the junction unmatched. Looked up from germline, CDR1 is SGHTA and CDR2 is FQGNSA. The chain's CDR3 is CASVPLAGSYEQYF. DNA of the CDR3: TGTGCCAGCGTCCCCCTAGCGGGATCCTACGAGCAGTACTTC.

This sequence joins TRBV6-5 and TRBJ1-5; D is possibly TRBD1 (5 bases). This CDR3 has 13 amino acids. Germline-derived CDR1 and CDR2 are MNHEY and SVGAGI. The V end lost 6 bases, the J end lost 9 bases, and 15 bases lay between the germline ends. The CDR3 reads CASSRTGSTPQHF. As DNA, the CDR3 is TGTGCCAGCAGCAGAACAGGCAGTACGCCCCAGCATTTT.

The chain uses TRBV5-1 and TRBJ2-5, with a tentative D call TRBD2 (6 bases). The germline V gene has CDR1 SGHRS and CDR2 YFSETQ. The V end was cut by 4 bases, the J end by 5 bases, with 15 bases between. The CDR3 totals 14 residues. CDR3 region: CASSHRDSWETQYF. The CDR3 nucleotides are TGCGCCAGCAGCCACCGGGACTCCTGGGAGACCCAGTACTTC. The variable domain in full, completed from reference TRBV5-1 and TRBJ2-5, reads KAGVTQTPRYLIKTRGQQVTLSCSPISGHRSVSWYQQTPGQGLQFLFEYFSETQRNKGNFPGRFSGRQFSNSRSEMNVSTLELGDSALYLCASSHRDSWETQYFGPGTRLLVL.